Following are 13 T cell receptor beta chains from one sample sequenced in a study of blood T cell repertoires in COVID-19. Sequenced by immunoSEQ multiplex PCR; TCRdb stores in-frame clones only, minus some. The table has roughly 250,000 clones, 75% to 90% seen once. The sample consisted of PBMCs or T cells enriched from blood (not recorded which). The source is a middle-aged woman with acute COVID-19.

The chain couples TRBV13 to TRBJ1-1; D is unresolved. Trimming pared 5 bases from V and 5 bases from J, leaving 15 bases between. This CDR3 spans 14 amino acids. Looked up from germline, CDR1 is PRHDT and CDR2 is FYEKMQ (reference sequence). The CDR3 reads CASSRNTPGTEAFF. CDR3 coding DNA: TGTGCCAGCAGCAGAAATACCCCGGGGACTGAAGCTTTCTTT.

The rearrangement joins TRBV6-5 to TRBJ2-1, with 8 bases matching TRBD1. Trimming removed 7 bases from V and 4 bases from J; junction bases left unmatched: 3. CDR3 length: 13 amino acids. Germline loops: CDR1 MNHEY, CDR2 SVGAGI. Here the CDR3 reads CASTRTGYNEQFF. The CDR3, as DNA: TGTGCCAGCACCCGGACAGGGTACAATGAGCAGTTCTTC.

This chain links TRBV12-5 with TRBJ2-5; 13 nucleotides agree with TRBD2. The CDR3 extends over 19 amino acids. The V segment lost 0 bases and the J segment 0 bases; nucleotides outside the gene matches: 7. Per the germline V gene, CDR1 is LGHNT and CDR2 is FRNRAP. Here the CDR3 DNA reads TGTGCTAGTGGTTTGGTAGGGACTAGCGGGATAGTGTACCAAGAGACCCAGTACTTC. Translated: CASGLVGTSGIVYQETQYF.

This clone was seen more than once but under ten times. The chain is built from TRBV7-9 and TRBJ2-7; D is unresolved. The CDR3 covers 11 residues. The ends were cut back, 4 bases at V and 4 bases at J, with 5 bases in the middle. Germline CDR1 reads SEHNR; CDR2 reads FQNEAQ (reference sequence). CDR3 nucleotides: TGTGCCAGCAGCTCCTATTACGAGCAGTACTTC. Its protein product is CASSSYYEQYF.

The rearrangement links TRBV20-1 to TRBJ2-7; possibly TRBD1 for D (5 bases). The CDR3 has 11 residues. CDR1 is DFQATT and CDR2 is SNEGSKA in the germline V gene (reference sequence). V lost 6 bases to trimming and J lost 3 bases, with 9 bases between them. Here the CDR3 reads CSAPTGYEQYF. CDR3 nucleotide sequence: TGCAGTGCGCCCACAGGCTACGAGCAGTACTTC.

This sequence joins TRBV21-1 and TRBJ2-1; the table's D call, TRBD2, was not checked against the DNA. TRBV21-1 counts as a pseudogene. This CDR3 contains 15 residues. For the CDR3, the DNA is TGTGCCAGCAGCAAACCGGGACTAGCGGACAATGAGCAGTTCTTC. As protein: CASSKPGLADNEQFF.

This chain connects TRBV4-1 to TRBJ1-3, with unresolved D. CDR1 is MGHRA, CDR2 YSYEKL, per germline. This CDR3 spans 16 amino acids. The V gene lost 0 bases and the J gene lost 0 bases, with 9 bases spanning the gap. The CDR3: CASSQDRAFSGNTIYF. In DNA form, the CDR3 reads TGCGCCAGCAGCCAAGACCGAGCTTTCTCTGGAAACACCATATATTTT.

The chain employs TRBV6-1 and TRBJ2-7; TRBD1 aligns across 7 bases. The germline V gene encodes CDR1 MNHNS and CDR2 SASEGT. This CDR3 spans 16 amino acids. J was trimmed by 1 base and V by 2 bases; bases with no gene match: 8. CDR3 amino acids: CASSEPTGQHSYEQYF. The DNA of the CDR3 is TGTGCCAGCAGTGAACCGACGGGACAGCATTCCTACGAGCAGTACTTC.

The chain combines TRBV6-1 with TRBJ1-5; 8 nucleotides agree with TRBD1. The CDR3 loop spans 15 amino acids. Trimming removed 3 bases from V and 3 bases from J; junction bases left unmatched: 4. The germline gives CDR1 MNHNS, CDR2 SASEGT. The CDR3 nucleotides read TGTGCCAGCAGTGACGGACAGGGCGTCAATCAGCCCCAGCATTTT. It translates to CASSDGQGVNQPQHF.

V gene TRBV7-8 combines with J gene TRBJ2-2, with TRBD2 as a possible D gene (6 bases). The CDR3 consists of 16 residues. Germline V lookup: CDR1 SGHVS, CDR2 FQNEAQ. V gave up 6 bases and J gave up 8 bases, with 22 bases separating them. CDR3 sequence: CASSGSRAGSLGELFF. CDR3 DNA sequence: TGTGCCAGCAGTGGATCGCGGGCGGGAAGTTTAGGGGAGCTGTTTTTT.

The chain couples TRBV28 to TRBJ1-1; D remains ambiguous. Per the germline V gene, CDR1 is MDHEN and CDR2 is SYDVKM. The CDR3 contains 14 residues. V was pared by 6 bases and J by 4 bases, with 15 bases between. The CDR3 loop reads CASSPGAGSTEAFF. CDR3 sequence (DNA): TGTGCCAGCAGCCCGGGAGCCGGGAGCACTGAAGCTTTCTTT.

The chain combines TRBV2 with TRBJ1-1; D perhaps matches TRBD1 (5 bases). Per germline, CDR1 SNHLY and CDR2 FYNNEI. This CDR3 comprises 15 residues. V lost 4 bases, J lost 1 base, and 13 bases lay in between. CDR3: CASSVRGIQNTEAFF. The DNA of the CDR3 is TGTGCCAGCAGTGTAAGGGGCATCCAGAACACTGAAGCTTTCTTT.

V usage is TRBV7-3 and J usage is TRBJ2-5, with D perhaps matching TRBD1 (6 bases). The CDR3 is 13 residues long. Germline V gene sequence: CDR1 SGHTA, CDR2 FQGTGA. V lost 4 bases and J 5 bases, leaving 11 bases between the germline ends. Here the CDR3 reads CASSYGQHETQYF. In DNA, the CDR3 is TGTGCCAGCAGCTACGGACAGCACGAGACCCAGTACTTC.